The 26 T cell receptor beta chains presented below share a single source sample, sequenced in a study of cytomegalovirus exposure and HLA in healthy donors. Profiled with immunoSEQ multiplex PCR; TCRdb holds only in-frame clones, not every one. In the table there are 110,000 or so clones, roughly nine tenths of which are singletons. The sequenced sample was PBMCs. The receptors come from a man younger than 35 in good health and CMV-seropositive.

The CDR3 sequence is CATSIAQGGYTEAFF. CDR3 bases: TGTGCCACCAGCATTGCACAGGGGGGATACACTGAAGCTTTCTTT. This rearrangement joins TRBV15 to TRBJ1-1, with 8 bases aligning to TRBD1. Trimming at V came to 4 bases and at J to 3 bases, leaving 7 bases not matched to a gene. CDR3 length equals 15 residues. The germline V gene encodes CDR1 LNHNV and CDR2 YYDKDF (reference sequence).

The chain is built from TRBV5-4 and TRBJ2-7, with 9 bases lining up with TRBD1. The CDR3 is 16 residues long. Germline V lookup: CDR1 SGHNT, CDR2 YYREEE (reference sequence). Trimming at V came to 4 bases and at J to 2 bases, leaving 10 bases not matched to a gene. The CDR3 loop is CASSPPPGQGPYEQYF. In DNA, the CDR3 is TGTGCCAGCAGCCCCCCCCCGGGACAGGGTCCCTACGAGCAGTACTTC. Based on the CDR3 plus reference TRBV5-4 and TRBJ2-7, the full variable domain is ETGVTQSPTHLIKTRGQQVTLRCSSQSGHNTVSWYQQALGQGPQFIFQYYREEENGRGNFPPRFSGLQFPNYSSELNVNALELDDSALYLCASSPPPGQGPYEQYFGPGTRLTVT.

The chain carries TRBV4-3 and TRBJ2-4, with 7 bases fitting TRBD1. The trim removed 0 bases at V and 6 bases at J, leaving 5 bases unmatched. CDR1 and CDR2 (germline): LGHNA, YSLEER. The CDR3 consists of 15 residues. CDR3 in DNA: TGCGCCAGCAGCCAAGATCCCCGACAGGGAAACATTCAGTACTTC. Translating gives CASSQDPRQGNIQYF.

The J gene is TRBJ1-1, the V gene TRBV6-5; the match to TRBD1 covers 7 bases. Germline V gene data show CDR1 as MNHEY and CDR2 as SVGAGI. V shed 6 bases, J shed 1 base, and the junction held 2 bases outside the gene matches. This CDR3 spans 13 amino acids. Here the CDR3 reads CASRGTANTEAFF. DNA of the CDR3: TGTGCCAGCAGAGGGACAGCGAACACTGAAGCTTTCTTT.

The chain links TRBV4-1 to TRBJ2-5; 7 bases are shared with TRBD1. The CDR3 has 17 residues. Germline V lookup: CDR1 MGHRA, CDR2 YSYEKL. Unmatched junction bases numbered 9, after V lost 2 bases and J lost 0 bases. CDR3 sequence reads: CASSQTDRRLYQETQYF. CDR3 coding DNA: TGCGCCAGCAGCCAAACGGACAGGCGATTGTACCAAGAGACCCAGTACTTC.

V and J are TRBV10-3 and TRBJ2-1; 9 bases match TRBD1. The ends lost 6 bases at V and 8 bases at J; junction bases unmatched: 11. The CDR3 runs to 15 residues. Germline V gene sequence: CDR1 ENHRY, CDR2 SYGVKD. CDR3 sequence: CAIRSGTGNRDEQFF. The CDR3 DNA reads TGTGCCATCAGATCCGGGACAGGGAATCGTGATGAGCAGTTCTTC.

The rearrangement links TRBV6-5 to TRBJ1-1; no firm D call. Trimming removed 0 bases at V and 4 bases at J, with 6 bases between. CDR3 length equals 13 residues. Germline V CDR1 and CDR2: MNHEY, SVGAGI. The CDR3 loop is CASSYSQVTEAFF. The CDR3 DNA reads TGTGCCAGCAGTTACTCTCAGGTCACTGAAGCTTTCTTT.

CDR3 in DNA: TGTGCCAGCAGTTCCGGGACAGCCCACACAGATACGCAGTATTTT. Amino acids: CASSSGTAHTDTQYF. The J gene is TRBJ2-3, the V gene TRBV27, with 7 bases aligning to TRBD1. This CDR3 region has 15 residues. CDR1 MNHEY and CDR2 SMNVEV come from the germline V gene (reference sequence). Losses at the gene ends were 4 bases for V and 2 bases for J; bases not matched to a gene: 6.

This sequence joins TRBV19 and TRBJ1-5; D is ambiguous. The CDR3 covers 13 residues. Trimming took off 3 bases at V and 4 bases at J, with 7 bases between the two ends. Germline V gene sequence: CDR1 LNHDA, CDR2 SQIVND (reference sequence). The DNA for the CDR3 is TGTGCCAGTAGTATGGGCAGAAATCAGCCCCAGCATTTT. The encoded protein is CASSMGRNQPQHF.

The rearrangement links TRBV5-6 to TRBJ1-2, with no clear D. V lost 0 bases and J 0 bases, leaving 9 bases between the germline ends. The germline V gene has CDR1 SGHDT and CDR2 YYEEEE. There are 15 residues in the CDR3. CDR3 nucleotide sequence: TGTGCCAGCAGCTTGGCCAAGAGGACTAACTATGGCTACACCTTC. This codes for CASSLAKRTNYGYTF. The complete variable domain, with remaining parts taken from reference TRBV5-6 and TRBJ1-2, reads DAGVTQSPTHLIKTRGQQVTLRCSPKSGHDTVSWYQQALGQGPQFIFQYYEEEERQRGNFPDRFSGHQFPNYSSELNVNALLLGDSALYLCASSLAKRTNYGYTFGSGTRLTVV.

V is TRBV12-5 and J is TRBJ2-7; 7 bases line up with TRBD1. Germline lookup yields CDR1 LGHNT and CDR2 FRNRAP. The CDR3 contains 13 residues. The V and J ends lost 5 bases and 6 bases, in that order; junction bases with no gene match: 7. The CDR3 nucleotides are TGTGCTAGTGGTACGTCGACAGGGCGCGAGCAGTACTTC. Translated, it gives CASGTSTGREQYF.

This clone was recorded only once. The chain combines TRBV9 with TRBJ2-2; 9 nucleotides match TRBD2. The CDR3 loop spans 16 amino acids. V was pared by 4 bases and J by 1 base, with 5 bases of the junction left unmatched. Germline CDR1 SGDLS, CDR2 YYNGEE. The DNA for the CDR3 is TGTGCCAGCAGCCTATTAGCGGGGGAGAACACCGGGGAGCTGTTTTTT. Protein sequence: CASSLLAGENTGELFF.

The V and J genes are TRBV2 and TRBJ2-2; a weak D match, TRBD1 (6 bases). The CDR3 contains 18 residues. Trimming cost V 7 bases and J 3 bases, with 24 bases left between them. CDR1 and CDR2 from the germline V gene are SNHLY and FYNNEI. The CDR3 loop reads CASMGPTGRRKDTGELFF. CDR3 bases: TGTGCCAGCATGGGGCCCACAGGGAGACGAAAAGACACCGGGGAGCTGTTTTTT.

The CDR3 bases are TGTGCCAGCAGCTTGGGGACAGGAGGAGTCAATGAGCAGTTCTTC. It encodes CASSLGTGGVNEQFF. This chain joins TRBV7-9 and TRBJ2-1; TRBD1 aligns across 8 bases. The CDR3 covers 15 residues. CDR1 is SEHNR, CDR2 FQNEAQ, per germline (reference sequence). V lost 3 bases and J lost 6; bases outside the gene matches: 7.

The chain carries TRBV10-3 and TRBJ1-5; 10 positions agree with TRBD1. V was clipped by 1 base and J by 4 bases; unmatched bases: 4. The germline gives CDR1 ENHRY, CDR2 SYGVKD. There are 16 residues in the CDR3. The CDR3 bases are TGTGCCATCAGTGAGTTAGGACAGGGGGATAATCAGCCCCAGCATTTT. It yields the protein CAISELGQGDNQPQHF.

This chain's CDR3 is CASSYSLGGQPQHF. The CDR3 DNA sequence: TGTGCCAGCAGTTACTCACTGGGAGGACAGCCCCAGCATTTT. This chain links TRBV6-6 with TRBJ1-5; unclear D gene. Trimming removed 0 bases from V and 7 bases from J, with 10 bases in between. The CDR3 is 14 amino acids. Germline V gene lookup returns CDR1 MNHNY and CDR2 SVGAGI (reference sequence).

The chain employs TRBV4-1 and TRBJ2-7, with D possibly matching TRBD2 (5 bases). Germline CDR1 is MGHRA and CDR2 is YSYEKL. The length of the CDR3 is 15 residues. The V end lost 5 bases, the J end lost 6 bases, and 20 bases lay between the germline ends. CDR3: CASSWRRGHEREQYF. The CDR3 DNA sequence: TGCGCCAGCAGCTGGAGGAGAGGGCATGAGCGCGAGCAGTACTTC.

V and J are TRBV27 and TRBJ2-7; TRBD1 matches 9 bases. Germline V gene sequence: CDR1 MNHEY, CDR2 SMNVEV (reference sequence). The CDR3 has 16 amino acids. The trim removed 6 bases at V and 3 bases at J, leaving 12 bases unmatched. The CDR3 protein is CASRTTGTGFDYEQYF. The CDR3 region has the DNA TGTGCCAGCAGGACTACCGGGACAGGGTTTGACTACGAGCAGTACTTC.

The V call is TRBV2, the J call TRBJ2-1; TRBD1 agrees at 7 bases. J lost 12 bases, V lost 5 bases, and 7 bases had no gene match. Germline CDR1 reads SNHLY; CDR2 reads FYNNEI. This CDR3 has 12 residues. The CDR3 reads CASSRQGERQFF. In nucleotides, the CDR3 is TGTGCCAGCAGTCGTCAGGGGGAACGGCAGTTCTTC.

The rearrangement uses TRBV19 and TRBJ1-1, with D perhaps matching TRBD1 (6 bases). Deletions cut 7 bases from V and 4 bases from J, with 13 bases between. The CDR3 loop spans 13 amino acids. Germline V gene lookup returns CDR1 LNHDA and CDR2 SQIVND (reference sequence). In DNA form, the CDR3 reads TGTGCCAGTAATCCCACAGGGACCACTGAAGCTTTCTTT. This sequence encodes CASNPTGTTEAFF.

The rearrangement uses TRBV4-1 and TRBJ2-5; 9 nucleotides line up with TRBD1. The CDR3 sequence is 15 residues long. Germline V gene sequence: CDR1 MGHRA, CDR2 YSYEKL. V shed 0 bases, J shed 7 bases, and the junction held 6 bases outside the gene matches. This CDR3 is CASSQDWDRAGTQYF. The CDR3 DNA sequence: TGCGCCAGCAGCCAAGATTGGGACAGGGCCGGGACCCAGTACTTC.

The rearrangement joins TRBV5-4 to TRBJ1-2, with 10 bases identical to TRBD1. Germline values: CDR1 SGHNT, CDR2 YYREEE (reference sequence). The V segment lost 4 bases and the J segment 6 bases; nucleotides outside the gene matches: 6. This CDR3 spans 14 amino acids. As DNA, the CDR3 is TGTGCCAGCAGCCGCCGGGACAGGGGTAATGGCTACACCTTC. Encoded protein: CASSRRDRGNGYTF.

V usage is TRBV7-2 and J usage is TRBJ2-7; no clear D. Trimming removed 0 bases from V and 7 bases from J, with 16 bases in between. This CDR3 is built from 15 residues. Germline values: CDR1 SGHTA, CDR2 FQGNSA. Here the CDR3 DNA reads TGTGCCAGCAGCTTAGCGATCATTTTCCCCGGGGAGCAGTACTTC. Residues: CASSLAIIFPGEQYF. The entire variable domain, with the rest obtained from reference TRBV7-2 and TRBJ2-7, is as follows: GAGVSQSPSNKVTEKGKDVELRCDPISGHTALYWYRQSLGQGLEFLIYFQGNSAPDKSGLPSDRFSAERTGGSVSTLTIQRTQQEDSAVYLCASSLAIIFPGEQYFGPGTRLTVT.

The chain is built from TRBV7-9 and TRBJ1-1; D is ambiguous. The CDR3 spans 15 residues. Germline CDR1 and CDR2: SEHNR and FQNEAQ (reference sequence). The V end lost 1 base, the J end lost 1 base, and 10 bases lay between the germline ends. CDR3 sequence reads: CASSLVDFSNTEAFF. CDR3 nucleotides: TGTGCCAGCAGCTTAGTAGACTTCTCGAACACTGAAGCTTTCTTT. Together with reference TRBV7-9 and TRBJ1-1, the CDR3 gives the full variable domain: DTGVSQNPRHKITKRGQNVTFRCDPISEHNRLYWYRQTLGQGPEFLTYFQNEAQLEKSRLLSDRFSAERPKGSFSTLEIQRTEQGDSAMYLCASSLVDFSNTEAFFGQGTRLTVV.

The chain links TRBV5-1 to TRBJ2-1; TRBD2 matches 11 bases. V dropped 0 bases and J dropped 6; count of bases not matched to a gene: 8. CDR1 and CDR2 from the germline V gene are SGHRS and YFSETQ. The CDR3 runs to 17 residues. The CDR3 sequence is CASSLVAGGPLGNEQFF. CDR3 sequence (DNA): TGCGCCAGCAGCTTGGTAGCGGGGGGGCCCTTGGGCAATGAGCAGTTCTTC.

Written as DNA, the CDR3 is TGCGCCAGCAGCTTGGGGCCCGACGGAGTAGGCTACACCTTC. The encoded protein is CASSLGPDGVGYTF. J is TRBJ1-2 and V is TRBV5-1, with unresolved D. Looked up from germline, CDR1 is SGHRS and CDR2 is YFSETQ. Trimming stripped 0 bases from V and 8 bases from J, with 14 bases between. The CDR3 covers 14 residues.